Presented here are 31 T cell receptor beta chains from one specimen sequenced in a study of OX40 agonist ivuxolimab in advanced cancers. Profiling relied on immunoSEQ multiplex PCR, and the TCRdb table lists in-frame clones only, not all of them. The top ten clones hold 8% to 13% of a sample with roughly 81,000 clones, 94% of them seen once. The specimen was CD4+ or CD8+ T cells sorted from blood, collected in a trial of the OX40 agonist ivuxolimab. These receptors were taken from an adult with an advanced solid tumor such as melanoma, head and neck, liver or kidney cancer.

This chain uses TRBV7-2 with TRBJ2-1, with TRBD2 matching 9 bases. This CDR3 is built from 13 residues. V gave up 1 base and J gave up 12 bases; unmatched junction bases: 4. Germline CDR1 and CDR2: SGHTA and FQGNSA. This CDR3 reads CASSLGLAGRQFF. CDR3 DNA: TGTGCCAGCAGCTTAGGTCTAGCGGGAAGGCAGTTCTTC.

The chain carries TRBV4-1 and TRBJ2-3; 9 nucleotides agree with TRBD2. J was trimmed by 0 bases and V by 1 base; bases with no gene match: 11. Germline CDR1 is MGHRA and CDR2 is YSYEKL. CDR3 length: 19 residues. The CDR3 DNA reads TGCGCCAGCAGCCAAGTCGCGGCGACTAGCGGCCCTAGCACAGATACGCAGTATTTT. It codes for CASSQVAATSGPSTDTQYF.

This chain connects TRBV29-1 to TRBJ1-2; perhaps TRBD1 as D (5 bases). The V end lost 7 bases, the J end lost 10 bases, and 31 bases lay between the germline ends. Germline V CDR1 and CDR2: SQVTM, ANQGSEA. The CDR3 contains 16 residues. CDR3: CSAPPGRFVWVPYYTF. The CDR3 DNA follows: TGCAGCGCTCCCCCAGGGCGGTTTGTTTGGGTCCCCTACTACACCTTC.

The chain combines TRBV9 with TRBJ2-5; 11 bases are shared with TRBD2. The CDR3 runs 15 residues. The germline CDR1 and CDR2 sequences are SGDLS and YYNGEE. V lost 3 bases, J lost 1 base, and 2 bases stayed unmatched. In DNA form, the CDR3 reads TGTGCCAGCAGCGAGACTAGCGGGACCCAAGAGACCCAGTACTTC. This gives the protein CASSETSGTQETQYF. The full variable domain, completed using reference TRBV9 and TRBJ2-5, is DSGVTQTPKHLITATGQRVTLRCSPRSGDLSVYWYQQSLDQGLQFLIQYYNGEERAKGNILERFSAQQFPDLHSELNLSSLELGDSALYFCASSETSGTQETQYFGPGTRLLVL.

The CDR3 sequence: CASSLHRGLTNEKLFF. The CDR3 DNA follows: TGTGCCAGCAGTCTACACAGGGGGCTTACTAATGAAAAACTGTTTTTT. The chain recombines TRBV28 with TRBJ1-4; 9 bases match TRBD1. CDR3 size: 16 residues. Per the germline V gene, CDR1 is MDHEN and CDR2 is SYDVKM. V gave up 5 bases and J gave up 2 bases; unmatched junction bases: 6.

The chain uses TRBV5-5 and TRBJ2-7; 8 bases are shared with TRBD1. J lost 2 bases, V lost 5 bases, and 3 bases had no gene match. Germline CDR1 and CDR2: SGHKS and YYEKEE (reference sequence). The CDR3 is made up of 13 amino acids. CDR3 DNA: TGTGCCAGCAGGGAGGGACAGGCCTACGAGCAGTACTTC. Translated, it gives CASREGQAYEQYF.

This clone was seen only once. This rearrangement joins TRBV7-2 to TRBJ1-1, with 8 bases identical to TRBD1. This CDR3 spans 15 amino acids. V shed 5 bases and J 5 bases; nucleotides not matched to a gene: 10. The V gene's germline CDR1 is SGHTA and CDR2 FQGNSA. The CDR3 DNA sequence: TGTGCCAGCAGCAATCGCAGGGGGCTGGGGACTGAAGCTTTCTTT. Protein sequence: CASSNRRGLGTEAFF.

The V and J genes are TRBV9 and TRBJ1-2; D is possibly TRBD1 (5 bases). The ends were cut back, 0 bases at V and 6 bases at J, with 12 bases in the middle. This CDR3 comprises 14 residues. Germline-derived CDR1 and CDR2 are SGDLS and YYNGEE. CDR3 sequence (DNA): TGTGCCAGCAGCGTAGATGGGCAGGGAAATGGCTACACCTTC. Its protein is CASSVDGQGNGYTF.

This chain links TRBV7-9 with TRBJ2-7; maybe TRBD2 (5 bases). CDR3 length: 12 amino acids. Germline assignment: CDR1 SEHNR and CDR2 FQNEAQ (reference sequence). Trimming pared 2 bases from V and 5 bases from J, leaving 7 bases between. CDR3 residues: CASSLYGDEQYF. The DNA for the CDR3 is TGTGCCAGCAGCTTATACGGGGACGAGCAGTACTTC. The full variable domain, completed using reference TRBV7-9 and TRBJ2-7, is DTGVSQNPRHKITKRGQNVTFRCDPISEHNRLYWYRQTLGQGPEFLTYFQNEAQLEKSRLLSDRFSAERPKGSFSTLEIQRTEQGDSAMYLCASSLYGDEQYFGPGTRLTVT.

The chain is built from TRBV19 and TRBJ2-5; TRBD1 agrees at 8 bases. Trimming removed 5 bases from V and 5 bases from J; junction bases left unmatched: 10. The germline CDR1 and CDR2 sequences are LNHDA and SQIVND (reference sequence). The CDR3 length is 15 residues. The CDR3 region has the DNA TGTGCCAGTAGTTGGGGTCAGGGGGCGCGGGAGACCCAGTACTTC. The encoded protein is CASSWGQGARETQYF.

CDR3 sequence: CASSLFGGHNEQFF. Written as DNA, the CDR3 is TGTGCCAGCAGTTTATTTGGGGGCCACAATGAGCAGTTCTTC. The chain joins TRBV27 to TRBJ2-1; the D gene is possibly TRBD1 (6 bases). The CDR3 has 14 amino acids. Germline CDR1 reads MNHEY; CDR2 reads SMNVEV (reference sequence). With 1 base removed from V and 5 bases from J, the gap between germline ends came to 9 bases.

This rearrangement joins TRBV5-4 to TRBJ1-2; D not resolved. The V end was cut by 0 bases, the J end by 9 bases, with 18 bases between. The germline CDR1 and CDR2 sequences are SGHNT and YYREEE (reference sequence). This CDR3 has 15 residues. The DNA of the CDR3 is TGTGCCAGCAGCTTGGGGGGTCGATGGCTATGGAGCTACACCTTC. Amino acid sequence: CASSLGGRWLWSYTF.

Here the CDR3 DNA reads TGTGCCAGCAGTTTATTGGCTAGCGGGAGGGCCGGGGGCTATGAGCAGTTCTTC. As protein: CASSLLASGRAGGYEQFF. The rearrangement uses TRBV27 and TRBJ2-1, with TRBD2 matching over 12 bases. After removal of 1 base from V and 8 bases from J, the junction contained 12 bases not matched to a gene. This CDR3 comprises 18 residues. Germline CDR1 and CDR2: MNHEY and SMNVEV (reference sequence).

The count of this clone is one. The chain uses TRBV28 and TRBJ1-1; D is uncertain. Trimming took off 2 bases at V and 0 bases at J, with 13 bases between the two ends. Germline V gene data show CDR1 as MDHEN and CDR2 as SYDVKM. The CDR3 runs 16 residues. CDR3 bases: TGTGCCAGCAGTTTAGGGTCACTGCGCCTGAACACTGAAGCTTTCTTT. This encodes CASSLGSLRLNTEAFF.

The genes are TRBV14 and TRBJ2-3; 7 bases are shared with TRBD2. The V and J ends lost 3 bases and 2 bases, in that order; junction bases with no gene match: 5. Germline V CDR1 and CDR2: SGHDN, FVKESK. The CDR3 covers 15 residues. The CDR3 sequence is CASSQVAGSTDTQYF. The CDR3 coding sequence is TGTGCCAGCAGCCAGGTAGCGGGCTCCACAGATACGCAGTATTTT.

The V call is TRBV9, the J call TRBJ1-5; the D gene is possibly TRBD1 (5 bases). Germline values: CDR1 SGDLS, CDR2 YYNGEE. V gave up 6 bases and J gave up 6 bases, with 16 bases separating them. The CDR3 consists of 14 residues. CDR3: CASNGGSVGQPQHF. In DNA, the CDR3 is TGTGCCAGCAATGGGGGTAGCGTGGGTCAGCCCCAGCATTTT.

The V and J genes are TRBV11-3 and TRBJ2-2; unclear D gene. The CDR3 has 12 residues. Germline V gene data show CDR1 as SGHNT and CDR2 as YENEEA. Trimming stripped 6 bases from V and 6 bases from J, with 8 bases between. This CDR3 is CASRGNSGELFF. CDR3 sequence (DNA): TGTGCCAGCAGGGGGAATTCCGGGGAGCTGTTTTTT.

The chain has TRBV7-9 and TRBJ2-1; D is perhaps TRBD2 (5 bases). This CDR3 is built from 16 residues. The V end was cut by 5 bases, the J end by 2 bases, with 16 bases between. Germline CDR1 reads SEHNR; CDR2 reads FQNEAQ (reference sequence). For the CDR3, the DNA is TGTGCCAGCAGCCCAATGGGTGGGAGCGCCTACAATGAGCAGTTCTTC. Amino acids: CASSPMGGSAYNEQFF.

The V and J genes are TRBV19 and TRBJ2-1; 9 positions match TRBD2. Germline CDR1 LNHDA, CDR2 SQIVND (reference sequence). Losses at the gene ends were 7 bases for V and 7 bases for J; bases not matched to a gene: 8. CDR3 length equals 14 residues. The CDR3 is CASNPGLAGNEQFF. The CDR3 coding sequence is TGTGCCAGTAACCCGGGACTAGCTGGGAATGAGCAGTTCTTC.

The DNA of the CDR3 is TGCGCCAGCAGCCCCACGGGATTAGGCAATGAGCAGTTCTTC. This codes for CASSPTGLGNEQFF. This chain joins TRBV5-1 and TRBJ2-1; tentatively, D is TRBD2 (5 bases). The CDR3 totals 14 residues. Trimming pared 4 bases from V and 6 bases from J, leaving 14 bases between. Germline V gives CDR1 SGHRS, CDR2 YFSETQ.

V and J are TRBV6-6 and TRBJ2-1; tentative D call: TRBD2 (6 bases). There are 15 residues in the CDR3. Trimming removed 5 bases at V and 8 bases at J, with 19 bases between. CDR1 is MNHNY, CDR2 SVGAGI, per germline (reference sequence). In nucleotides, the CDR3 is TGTGCCAGCAGTACCCTTGGACTATCTGTCGATGAGCAGTTCTTC. The encoded protein is CASSTLGLSVDEQFF.

The CDR3 DNA reads as TGTGCCAGTTTGGGGTTGGCTTCAGGAGAACACACTGAAGCTTTCTTT. This sequence encodes CASLGLASGEHTEAFF. The V gene is TRBV19, the J gene TRBJ1-1, with D unclear. Deletions cut 8 bases from V and 3 bases from J, with 22 bases between. Germline V gene lookup returns CDR1 LNHDA and CDR2 SQIVND (reference sequence). The CDR3 sequence is 16 residues long.

The chain combines TRBV6-5 with TRBJ1-1, with D tentatively TRBD1 (6 bases). V was shortened by 0 bases and J by 5 bases, with 7 bases between the two germline ends. This CDR3 spans 13 amino acids. Looked up from germline, CDR1 is MNHEY and CDR2 is SVGAGI. CDR3 region: CASSYSGATEAFF. CDR3 nucleotides: TGTGCCAGCAGTTACTCGGGGGCGACTGAAGCTTTCTTT.

The CDR3 here is CASSLAPGASGNTIYF. As DNA, the CDR3 is TGCGCCAGCAGCTTGGCCCCGGGCGCCTCTGGAAACACCATATATTTT. The genes are TRBV5-1 and TRBJ1-3, with D hard to call. Germline loops: CDR1 SGHRS, CDR2 YFSETQ. The CDR3 loop spans 16 amino acids. The V end was cut by 0 bases, the J end by 0 bases, with 10 bases between.

CDR3 in amino acids: CASSLSLNGLAGADTQYF. CDR3 nucleotide sequence: TGTGCCAGCAGTTTATCGTTGAACGGACTAGCGGGAGCAGATACGCAGTATTTT. The chain employs TRBV27 and TRBJ2-3, with 13 bases aligning to TRBD2. After removal of 0 bases from V and 4 bases from J, the junction contained 7 bases not matched to a gene. Looked up from germline, CDR1 is MNHEY and CDR2 is SMNVEV (reference sequence). The CDR3 sequence is 18 residues long.

V usage is TRBV4-3 and J usage is TRBJ2-1; 8 positions match TRBD2. Trimming cost V 3 bases and J 6 bases; bases outside gene matches: 7. The V gene's germline CDR1 is LGHNA and CDR2 YSLEER. The CDR3 length is 15 residues. CDR3 residues: CASSQASGRGNEQFF. The DNA for the CDR3 is TGCGCCAGCAGCCAGGCTAGCGGGCGGGGCAATGAGCAGTTCTTC.

The V gene is TRBV13, the J gene TRBJ2-5, with D perhaps matching TRBD1 or TRBD2 (5 bases each). In germline, CDR1 is PRHDT, CDR2 FYEKMQ (reference sequence). CDR3 length equals 16 residues. Deletions cut 4 bases from V and 4 bases from J, with 19 bases between. CDR3 loop: CASSSGPGPVGETQYF. CDR3 nucleotide sequence: TGTGCCAGCAGCTCGGGGCCGGGGCCAGTGGGAGAGACCCAGTACTTC.

V usage is TRBV9 and J usage is TRBJ1-1, with 12 bases matching TRBD1. The germline gives CDR1 SGDLS, CDR2 YYNGEE. The CDR3 is made up of 16 amino acids. The trim removed 3 bases at V and 0 bases at J, leaving 3 bases unmatched. Written as DNA, the CDR3 is TGTGCCAGCAGCGCCGGGACAGGGGGCTTGAACACTGAAGCTTTCTTT. It encodes CASSAGTGGLNTEAFF.

The J gene is TRBJ2-3, the V gene TRBV5-1, with 11 bases that match TRBD2. V lost 4 bases to trimming and J lost 6 bases; unmatched junction nucleotides: 10. CDR3 size: 16 residues. CDR1 SGHRS and CDR2 YFSETQ come from the germline V gene. CDR3 residues: CASSPRLAGYLDTQYF. The CDR3 DNA is TGCGCCAGCAGCCCGAGACTAGCGGGGTATTTGGATACGCAGTATTTT.

The chain uses TRBV19 and TRBJ2-7, with 8 bases lining up with TRBD2. J lost 2 bases, V lost 3 bases, and 6 bases had no gene match. Germline V lookup: CDR1 LNHDA, CDR2 SQIVND (reference sequence). The CDR3 consists of 15 residues. CDR3: CASSIAAGGTYEQYF. As DNA, the CDR3 is TGTGCCAGTAGTATCGCTGCGGGAGGCACCTACGAGCAGTACTTC.

This clone has a single count. The rearrangement links TRBV27 to TRBJ2-7; 10 bases match TRBD2. The CDR3 totals 15 residues. V was pared by 3 bases and J by 3 bases, with 5 bases of the junction left unmatched. Germline lookup yields CDR1 MNHEY and CDR2 SMNVEV (reference sequence). The CDR3 nucleotides read TGTGCCAGCAGTTTGGGGACTAGCGATTACTACGAGCAGTACTTC. It yields the protein CASSLGTSDYYEQYF.